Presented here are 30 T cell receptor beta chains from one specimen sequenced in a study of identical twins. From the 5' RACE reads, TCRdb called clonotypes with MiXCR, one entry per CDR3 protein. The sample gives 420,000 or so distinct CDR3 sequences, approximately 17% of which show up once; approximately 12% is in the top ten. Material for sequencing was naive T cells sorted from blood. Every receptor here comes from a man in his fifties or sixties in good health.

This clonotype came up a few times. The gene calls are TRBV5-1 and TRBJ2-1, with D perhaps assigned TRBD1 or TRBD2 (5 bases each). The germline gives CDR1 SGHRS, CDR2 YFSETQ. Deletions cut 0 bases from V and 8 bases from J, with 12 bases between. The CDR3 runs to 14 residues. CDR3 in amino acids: CASSLGGRGDEQFF. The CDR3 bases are TGCGCCAGCAGCTTGGGGGGCCGGGGAGATGAGCAGTTCTTC.

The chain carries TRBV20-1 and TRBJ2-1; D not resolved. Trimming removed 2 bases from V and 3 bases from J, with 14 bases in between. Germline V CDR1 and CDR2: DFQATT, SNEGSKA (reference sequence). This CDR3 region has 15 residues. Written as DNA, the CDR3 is TGCAGTGCTAGACTTGAGGCAGCCTACTACAATGAGCAGTTCTTC. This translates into CSARLEAAYYNEQFF.

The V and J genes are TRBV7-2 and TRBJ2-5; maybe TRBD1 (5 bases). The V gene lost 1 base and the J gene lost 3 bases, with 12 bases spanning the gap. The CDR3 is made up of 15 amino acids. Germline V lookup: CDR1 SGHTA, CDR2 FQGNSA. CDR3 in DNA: TGTGCCAGCAGCTTAGTTGACAGATCAAAAGAGACCCAGTACTTC. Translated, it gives CASSLVDRSKETQYF.

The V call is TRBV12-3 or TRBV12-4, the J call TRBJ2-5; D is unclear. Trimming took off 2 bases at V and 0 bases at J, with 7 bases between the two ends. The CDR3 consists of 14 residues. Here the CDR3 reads CASSLYRYQETQYF. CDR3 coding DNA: TGTGCCAGCAGTTTATACCGGTACCAAGAGACCCAGTACTTC.

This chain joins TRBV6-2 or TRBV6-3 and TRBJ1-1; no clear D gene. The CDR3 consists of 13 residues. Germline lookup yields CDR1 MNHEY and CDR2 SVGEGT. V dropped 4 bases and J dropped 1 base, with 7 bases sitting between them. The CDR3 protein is CASSSRPNTEAFF. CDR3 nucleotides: TGTGCCAGCAGTTCACGACCGAACACTGAAGCTTTCTTT.

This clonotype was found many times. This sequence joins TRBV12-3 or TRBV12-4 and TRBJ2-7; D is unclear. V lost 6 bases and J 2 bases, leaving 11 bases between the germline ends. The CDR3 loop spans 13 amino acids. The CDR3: CASSLSRTYEQYF. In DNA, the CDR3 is TGTGCCAGCAGCTTATCCAGGACCTACGAGCAGTACTTC.

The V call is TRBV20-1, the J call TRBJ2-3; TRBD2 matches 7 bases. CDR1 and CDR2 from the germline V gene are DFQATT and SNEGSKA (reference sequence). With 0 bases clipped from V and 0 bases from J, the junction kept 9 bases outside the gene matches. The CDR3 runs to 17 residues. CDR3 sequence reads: CSARDLKEAGSTDTQYF. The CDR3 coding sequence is TGCAGTGCTAGAGATCTGAAGGAAGCGGGGAGCACAGATACGCAGTATTTT.

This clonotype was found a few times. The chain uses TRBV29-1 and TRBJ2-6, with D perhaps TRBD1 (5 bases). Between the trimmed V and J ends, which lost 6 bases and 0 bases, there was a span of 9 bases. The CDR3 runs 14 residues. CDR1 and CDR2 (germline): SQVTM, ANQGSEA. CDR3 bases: TGCAGCGTAAGACAGCACTCTGGGGCCAACGTCCTGACTTTC. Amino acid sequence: CSVRQHSGANVLTF.

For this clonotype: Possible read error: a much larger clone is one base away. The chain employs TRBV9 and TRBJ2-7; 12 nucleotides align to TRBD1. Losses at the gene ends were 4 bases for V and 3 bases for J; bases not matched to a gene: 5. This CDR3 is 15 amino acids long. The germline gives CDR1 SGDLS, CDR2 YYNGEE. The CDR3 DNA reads TGTGCCAGCAGCATAGGGACAGGGGGCCTCTACGAGCAGTACTTC. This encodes CASSIGTGGLYEQYF.

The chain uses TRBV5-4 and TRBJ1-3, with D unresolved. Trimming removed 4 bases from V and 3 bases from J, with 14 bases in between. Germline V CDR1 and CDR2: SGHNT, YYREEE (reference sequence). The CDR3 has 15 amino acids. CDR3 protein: CASSLDMNSGNTIYF. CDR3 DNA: TGTGCCAGCAGCCTAGATATGAACAGTGGAAACACCATATATTTT.

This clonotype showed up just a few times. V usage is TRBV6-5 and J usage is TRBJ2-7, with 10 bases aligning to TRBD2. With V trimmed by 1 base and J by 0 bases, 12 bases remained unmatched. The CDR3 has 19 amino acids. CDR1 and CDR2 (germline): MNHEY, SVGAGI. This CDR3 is CASSYYYGTSVSSSYEQYF. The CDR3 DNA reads TGTGCCAGCAGTTACTATTATGGGACTAGCGTATCCAGCTCCTACGAGCAGTACTTC.

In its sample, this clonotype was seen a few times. CDR3 DNA: TGCGCCAGCAGCTTAAGGAGGTACCAAGAGACCCAGTACTTC. This codes for CASSLRRYQETQYF. The rearrangement joins TRBV5-1 to TRBJ2-5, with D possibly TRBD2 on 5 matching bases. V lost 2 bases to trimming and J lost 0 bases, with 8 bases between them. The CDR3 loop spans 14 amino acids. CDR1 and CDR2 from the germline V gene are SGHRS and YFSETQ.

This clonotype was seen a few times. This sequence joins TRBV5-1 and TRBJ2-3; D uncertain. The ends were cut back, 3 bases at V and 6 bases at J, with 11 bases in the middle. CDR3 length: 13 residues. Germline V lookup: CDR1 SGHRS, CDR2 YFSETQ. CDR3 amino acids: CASSSPSSDTQYF. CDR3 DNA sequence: TGCGCCAGCAGCTCCCCGTCGTCGGATACGCAGTATTTT. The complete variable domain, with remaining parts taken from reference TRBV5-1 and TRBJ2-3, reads KAGVTQTPRYLIKTRGQQVTLSCSPISGHRSVSWYQQTPGQGLQFLFEYFSETQRNKGNFPGRFSGRQFSNSRSEMNVSTLELGDSALYLCASSSPSSDTQYFGPGTRLTVL.

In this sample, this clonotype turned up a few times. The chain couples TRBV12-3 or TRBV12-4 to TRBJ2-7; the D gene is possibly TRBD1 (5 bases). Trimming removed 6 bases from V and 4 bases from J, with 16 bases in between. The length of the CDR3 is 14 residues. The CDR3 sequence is CASSPWQAGYEQYF. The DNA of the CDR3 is TGTGCCAGCAGCCCCTGGCAGGCAGGGTACGAGCAGTACTTC.

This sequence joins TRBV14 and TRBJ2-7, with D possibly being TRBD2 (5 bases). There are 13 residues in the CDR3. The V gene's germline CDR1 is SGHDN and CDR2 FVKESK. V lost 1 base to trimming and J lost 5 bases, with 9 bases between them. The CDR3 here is CASSQVAWNEQYF. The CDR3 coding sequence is TGTGCCAGCAGCCAAGTAGCGTGGAACGAGCAGTACTTC. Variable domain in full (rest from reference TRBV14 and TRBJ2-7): EAGVTQFPSHSVIEKGQTVTLRCDPISGHDNLYWYRRVMGKEIKFLLHFVKESKQDESGMPNNRFLAERTGGTYSTLKVQPAELEDSGVYFCASSQVAWNEQYFGPGTRLTVT.

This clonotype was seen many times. The CDR3 DNA sequence: TGCAGTGCTTCAGACAGCAGCAATCAGCCCCAGCATTTT. Translated: CSASDSSNQPQHF. The V and J genes are TRBV20-1 and TRBJ1-5; D might be TRBD1 (5 bases). In germline, CDR1 is DFQATT, CDR2 SNEGSKA (reference sequence). This CDR3 contains 13 residues. Trimming removed 5 bases at V and 1 base at J, with 9 bases between.

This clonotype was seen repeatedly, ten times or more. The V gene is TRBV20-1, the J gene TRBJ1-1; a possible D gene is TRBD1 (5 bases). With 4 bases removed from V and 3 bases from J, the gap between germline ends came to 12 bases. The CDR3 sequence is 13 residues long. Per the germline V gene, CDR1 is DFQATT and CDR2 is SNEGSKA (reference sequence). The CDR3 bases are TGCAGTGCTACTCGGGGCGTGGACACTGAAGCTTTCTTT. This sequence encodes CSATRGVDTEAFF.

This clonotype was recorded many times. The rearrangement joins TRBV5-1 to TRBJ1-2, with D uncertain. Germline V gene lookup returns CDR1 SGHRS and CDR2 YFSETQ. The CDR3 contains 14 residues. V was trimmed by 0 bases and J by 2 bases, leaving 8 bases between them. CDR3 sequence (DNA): TGCGCCAGCAGCTTGGGGCTGACGAACTATGGCTACACCTTC. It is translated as CASSLGLTNYGYTF.

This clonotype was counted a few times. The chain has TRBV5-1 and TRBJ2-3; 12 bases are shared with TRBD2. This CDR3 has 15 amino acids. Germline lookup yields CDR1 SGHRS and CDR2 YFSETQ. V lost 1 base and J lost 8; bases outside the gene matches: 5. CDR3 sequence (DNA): TGCGCCAGCAGCTTGACACTAGCGGGGGGCCCTACGCAGTATTTT. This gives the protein CASSLTLAGGPTQYF.

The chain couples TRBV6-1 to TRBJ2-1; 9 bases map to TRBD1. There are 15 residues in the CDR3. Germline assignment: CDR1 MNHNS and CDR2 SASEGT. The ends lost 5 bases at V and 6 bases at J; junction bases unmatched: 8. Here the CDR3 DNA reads TGTGCCAGCAGTCCGGGGACAGGGAGCGGCAATGAGCAGTTCTTC. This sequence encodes CASSPGTGSGNEQFF.

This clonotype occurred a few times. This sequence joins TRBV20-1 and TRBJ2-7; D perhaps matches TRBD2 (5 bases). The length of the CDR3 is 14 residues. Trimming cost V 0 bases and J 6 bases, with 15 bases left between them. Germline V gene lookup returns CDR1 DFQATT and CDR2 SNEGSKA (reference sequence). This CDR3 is CSARDLLLVPEQYF. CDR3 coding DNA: TGCAGTGCTAGAGATTTGTTACTAGTTCCCGAGCAGTACTTC.

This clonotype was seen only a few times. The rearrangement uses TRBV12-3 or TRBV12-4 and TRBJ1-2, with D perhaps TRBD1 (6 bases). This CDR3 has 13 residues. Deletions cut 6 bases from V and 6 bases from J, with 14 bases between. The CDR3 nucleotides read TGTGCCAGCAGCCGGACAGCCGGCCATGGCTACACCTTC. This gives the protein CASSRTAGHGYTF.

CDR3 nucleotides: TGTGCCAGCAGCGTAGTAGCGGGAAGGAATGAGCAGTTCTTC. It yields the protein CASSVVAGRNEQFF. The rearrangement uses TRBV9 and TRBJ2-1; 8 nucleotides match TRBD2. V was clipped by 0 bases and J by 7 bases; unmatched bases: 3. CDR1 SGDLS and CDR2 YYNGEE come from the germline V gene. The CDR3 is 14 residues long.

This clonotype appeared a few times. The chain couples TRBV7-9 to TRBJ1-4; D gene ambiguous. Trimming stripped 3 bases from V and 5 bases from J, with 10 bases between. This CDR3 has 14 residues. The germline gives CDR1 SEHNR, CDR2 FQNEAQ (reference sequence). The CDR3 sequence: CASSFRAANEKLFF. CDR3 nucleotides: TGTGCCAGCAGCTTCCGGGCCGCAAATGAAAAACTGTTTTTT.

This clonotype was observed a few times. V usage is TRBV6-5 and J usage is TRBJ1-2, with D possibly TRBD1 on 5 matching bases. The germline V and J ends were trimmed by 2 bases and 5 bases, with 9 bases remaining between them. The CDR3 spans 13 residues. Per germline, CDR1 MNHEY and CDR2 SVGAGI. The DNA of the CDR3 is TGTGCCAGCAGTTACGGGGGGATTTATGGCTACACCTTC. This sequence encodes CASSYGGIYGYTF.

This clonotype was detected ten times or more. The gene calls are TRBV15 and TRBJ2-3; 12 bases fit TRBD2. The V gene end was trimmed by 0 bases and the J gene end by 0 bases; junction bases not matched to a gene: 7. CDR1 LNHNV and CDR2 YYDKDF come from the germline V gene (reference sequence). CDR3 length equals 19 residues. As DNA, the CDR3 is TGTGCCACCAGCAGAGATCGGCTAGCGGGGGGGACTAGCACAGATACGCAGTATTTT. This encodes CATSRDRLAGGTSTDTQYF. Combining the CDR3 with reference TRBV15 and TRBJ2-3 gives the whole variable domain DAMVIQNPRYQVTQFGKPVTLSCSQTLNHNVMYWYQQKSSQAPKLLFHYYDKDFNNEADTPDNFQSRRPNTSFCFLDIRSPGLGDTAMYLCATSRDRLAGGTSTDTQYFGPGTRLTVL.

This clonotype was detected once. The CDR3 region is CASSQGWTGAGELFF. The DNA of the CDR3 is TGTGCCAGCAGCCAAGGGTGGACGGGTGCCGGGGAGCTGTTTTTT. The chain recombines TRBV3-1 with TRBJ2-2; D gene ambiguous. This CDR3 is 15 amino acids long. CDR1 and CDR2 (germline): LGHDT, YNNKEL (reference sequence). The germline V and J ends were trimmed by 1 base and 6 bases, with 12 bases remaining between them.

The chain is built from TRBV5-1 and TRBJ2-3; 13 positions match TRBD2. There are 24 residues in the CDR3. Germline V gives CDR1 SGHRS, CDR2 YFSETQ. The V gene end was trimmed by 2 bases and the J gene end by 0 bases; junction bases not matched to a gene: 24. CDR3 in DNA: TGCGCCAGCAGCTTTCCGACAGACGCGGTGATGGGACTAGCGGGGCCTCTTAGCACAGATACGCAGTATTTT. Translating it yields CASSFPTDAVMGLAGPLSTDTQYF. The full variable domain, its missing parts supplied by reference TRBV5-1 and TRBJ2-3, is KAGVTQTPRYLIKTRGQQVTLSCSPISGHRSVSWYQQTPGQGLQFLFEYFSETQRNKGNFPGRFSGRQFSNSRSEMNVSTLELGDSALYLCASSFPTDAVMGLAGPLSTDTQYFGPGTRLTVL.

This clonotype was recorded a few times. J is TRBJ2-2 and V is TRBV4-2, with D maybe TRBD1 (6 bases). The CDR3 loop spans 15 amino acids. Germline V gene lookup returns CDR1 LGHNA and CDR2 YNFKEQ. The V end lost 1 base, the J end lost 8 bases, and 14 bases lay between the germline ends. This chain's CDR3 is CASSQGNRAEGELFF. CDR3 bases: TGTGCCAGCAGCCAAGGGAACAGGGCGGAAGGGGAGCTGTTTTTT.

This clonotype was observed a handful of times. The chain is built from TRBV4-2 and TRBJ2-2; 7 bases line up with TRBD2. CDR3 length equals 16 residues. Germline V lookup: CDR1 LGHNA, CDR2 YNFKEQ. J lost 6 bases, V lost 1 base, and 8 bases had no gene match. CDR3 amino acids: CASSQANGRLAGELFF. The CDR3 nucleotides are TGTGCCAGCAGCCAAGCCAACGGGAGGCTGGCCGGGGAGCTGTTTTTT.